The 20 T cell receptor beta chains presented below share a single source sample, sequenced in a study of human T cells and chemical hapten exposure. Time point indicated: patch test 1, 2 weeks after DPC sensitization. Sample treatment: therapeutic diphenylcyclopropenone sensitization with weekly scalp DPC. TCRdb independently ran MiXCR on the RACE reads; one entry per CDR3 protein. Here the sample spans roughly 120,000 distinct CDR3 sequences, approximately 15% being singletons. The sample consisted of whole blood, taken in connection with sensitization to the hapten diphenylcyclopropenone (DPC). The receptors were sampled from a man in his late teens or twenties with alopecia areata. Some clones in this sample may be carry-over from other donors' samples.

The chain carries TRBV2 and TRBJ2-5; D uncertain. V lost 1 base and J lost 5, with 11 bases in between. This CDR3 region has 14 residues. Germline CDR1 is SNHLY and CDR2 is FYNNEI. The CDR3 bases are TGTGCCAGCAGTGAAGGGGCCGTACCGGAGACCCAGTACTTC. Amino acid sequence: CASSEGAVPETQYF.

The genes are TRBV4-3 and TRBJ1-1; no reliable D call. This CDR3 has 14 amino acids. Germline CDR1 and CDR2: LGHNA and YSLEER. V lost 1 base to trimming and J lost 5 bases, with 11 bases between them. CDR3 loop: CASSQGRGGTEAFF. The CDR3 nucleotides are TGCGCCAGCAGCCAAGGGCGAGGTGGGACTGAAGCTTTCTTT.

This clonotype was counted only a few times. This sequence joins TRBV20-1 and TRBJ2-7, with D unclear. The CDR3 consists of 14 residues. V was cut by 1 base and J by 6 bases, with 16 bases left in between. Looked up from germline, CDR1 is DFQATT and CDR2 is SNEGSKA (reference sequence). The CDR3 sequence is CSARAEIGISEQYF. The DNA for the CDR3 is TGCAGTGCTAGAGCTGAAATTGGGATCTCCGAGCAGTACTTC.

This clonotype was observed at least ten times. The CDR3 loop reads CASSQNGGDTEAFF. CDR3 DNA sequence: TGCGCCAGCAGCCAAAATGGGGGGGACACTGAAGCTTTCTTT. The V and J genes are TRBV4-3 and TRBJ1-1; TRBD1 is a possible D gene (5 bases). This CDR3 has 14 residues. Looked up from germline, CDR1 is LGHNA and CDR2 is YSLEER. The V end lost 2 bases, the J end lost 3 bases, and 10 bases lay between the germline ends.

In this sample, this clonotype turned up many times. J is TRBJ1-3 and V is TRBV11-3; a weak D match, TRBD1 (5 bases). Trimming stripped 5 bases from V and 2 bases from J, with 13 bases between. The CDR3 consists of 15 residues. Germline loops: CDR1 SGHNT, CDR2 YENEEA. As DNA, the CDR3 is TGTGCCAGCAGCCCCAGGGAGAATCCTGGAAACACCATATATTTT. This translates into CASSPRENPGNTIYF.

V usage is TRBV11-2 and J usage is TRBJ2-1; 9 nucleotides line up with TRBD2. V trimming: 5 bases; J trimming: 4 bases; junction bases outside the gene matches: 6. CDR3 length: 15 residues. CDR1 and CDR2 (germline): SGHAT, FQNNGV. The CDR3 loop reads CASSERGALYNEQFF. DNA of the CDR3: TGTGCCAGCAGCGAGCGGGGGGCCTTATACAATGAGCAGTTCTTC.

The V gene is TRBV13, the J gene TRBJ2-3; TRBD1 agrees at 8 bases. Germline-derived CDR1 and CDR2 are PRHDT and FYEKMQ (reference sequence). The CDR3 extends over 17 amino acids. V lost 1 base and J lost 1; bases outside the gene matches: 7. The CDR3 bases are TGTGCCAGCAGCTTAGCCGGACAGGGTGTCCGCACAGATACGCAGTATTTT. Translating it yields CASSLAGQGVRTDTQYF.

This rearrangement joins TRBV20-1 to TRBJ2-4; D remains ambiguous. Trimming shortened V by 0 bases and J by 2 bases, and 11 bases separated the two germline ends. This CDR3 is built from 15 residues. Germline V gene sequence: CDR1 DFQATT, CDR2 SNEGSKA (reference sequence). CDR3 DNA sequence: TGCAGTGCTAGAGATGTTAACAGTCCCAAAAACATTCAGTACTTC. As protein: CSARDVNSPKNIQYF.

This clonotype has just a few counts. The V and J genes are TRBV6-2 or TRBV6-3 and TRBJ2-4, with TRBD1 as a possible D gene (6 bases). With 2 bases removed from V and 5 bases from J, the gap between germline ends came to 22 bases. This CDR3 is built from 18 residues. Germline V gives CDR1 MNHEY, CDR2 SVGEGT. CDR3 nucleotide sequence: TGTGCCAGCAGTTACCCGACAGTCGCGGACAGAAGTCAAAACATTCAGTACTTC. Translating gives CASSYPTVADRSQNIQYF.

This clonotype was detected a few times. In DNA, the CDR3 is TGTGCCAGCAGTACGCGGACTTCACCCCTCCACTTT. It encodes CASSTRTSPLHF. The chain joins TRBV12-3 or TRBV12-4 to TRBJ1-6; D gene uncertain. V lost 5 bases to trimming and J lost 9 bases, with 8 bases between them. The CDR3 consists of 12 residues.

This clonotype was seen ten or more times. V usage is TRBV12-3 or TRBV12-4 and J usage is TRBJ2-2, with TRBD1 matching over 7 bases. The junction had 11 bases not matched to a gene; V was cut back by 6 bases and J by 4 bases. The CDR3 consists of 16 residues. As DNA, the CDR3 is TGTGCCAGCAGCCTGGAATGGACAGGAGCCACCGGGGAGCTGTTTTTT. It encodes CASSLEWTGATGELFF.

This clonotype was seen only a few times. V gene TRBV24-1 combines with J gene TRBJ1-3; D call uncertain. Trimming took 12 bases from V and 0 from J, leaving 11 bases between them. CDR3 length equals 13 residues. Looked up from germline, CDR1 is KGHDR and CDR2 is SFDVKD. CDR3 sequence (DNA): TGTGCCTCCCAGTCGAGCTCTGGAAACACCATATATTTT. Its translation: CASQSSSGNTIYF.

The V call is TRBV29-1, the J call TRBJ2-3, with D perhaps TRBD2 (6 bases). The CDR3 extends over 13 amino acids. Looked up from germline, CDR1 is SQVTM and CDR2 is ANQGSEA. Trimming took off 4 bases at V and 6 bases at J, with 14 bases between the two ends. DNA of the CDR3: TGCAGCGTTGCGGGGACTCGCGGGGATACGCAGTATTTT. It specifies CSVAGTRGDTQYF.

There are a few counts of this clonotype. V usage is TRBV9 and J usage is TRBJ2-3; either TRBD1 or TRBD2 may supply D (6 bases each). The germline gives CDR1 SGDLS, CDR2 YYNGEE. This CDR3 region has 14 residues. V lost 1 base and J 6 bases, leaving 12 bases between the germline ends. The CDR3 region is CASSVRTGADTQYF. The CDR3 DNA reads TGTGCCAGCAGCGTAAGAACGGGGGCTGATACGCAGTATTTT.

This clonotype appeared many times. The gene calls are TRBV7-3 and TRBJ2-3; D perhaps matches TRBD1 (6 bases). V shed 5 bases and J shed 1 base, with 13 bases lying between them. This CDR3 comprises 15 residues. Per germline, CDR1 SGHTA and CDR2 FQGTGA. The CDR3 sequence: CASSNSGQRTDTQYF. In DNA, the CDR3 is TGTGCCAGCAGCAACTCCGGACAGCGCACAGATACGCAGTATTTT.

The sample holds a few counts of this clonotype. The rearrangement joins TRBV7-9 to TRBJ2-5; no firm D call. Deletions cut 5 bases from V and 0 bases from J, with 10 bases between. From germline, CDR1 is SEHNR and CDR2 FQNEAQ (reference sequence). The CDR3 is 14 residues long. This chain's CDR3 is CASSEEINQETQYF. The CDR3 nucleotides read TGTGCCAGCAGCGAAGAAATAAACCAAGAGACCCAGTACTTC. The variable domain in full, completed from reference TRBV7-9 and TRBJ2-5, reads DTGVSQNPRHKITKRGQNVTFRCDPISEHNRLYWYRQTLGQGPEFLTYFQNEAQLEKSRLLSDRFSAERPKGSFSTLEIQRTEQGDSAMYLCASSEEINQETQYFGPGTRLLVL.

This chain connects TRBV3-1 to TRBJ2-3; D ambiguous. This CDR3 spans 14 amino acids. Germline loops: CDR1 LGHDT, CDR2 YNNKEL (reference sequence). The V gene lost 4 bases and the J gene lost 4 bases, with 12 bases spanning the gap. CDR3 in amino acids: CASSPTDGPDTQYF. CDR3 DNA sequence: TGTGCCAGCAGCCCGACGGATGGGCCAGATACGCAGTATTTT.

This clonotype was counted between two and nine times. V usage is TRBV29-1 and J usage is TRBJ1-1; perhaps TRBD1 as D (6 bases). Trimming took 8 bases from V and 2 from J, leaving 12 bases between them. The CDR3 runs to 12 residues. Looked up from germline, CDR1 is SQVTM and CDR2 is ANQGSEA. CDR3 loop: CSLRDKNTEAFF. CDR3 sequence (DNA): TGCAGCCTCCGGGACAAAAACACTGAAGCTTTCTTT.

The table lists this clonotype with a few counts. The CDR3 spells CSARPTEPAAEKLFF. CDR3 DNA sequence: TGCAGTGCTAGGCCGACCGAACCGGCGGCTGAAAAACTGTTTTTT. The rearrangement links TRBV20-1 to TRBJ1-4; D unresolved. This CDR3 has 15 residues. CDR1 and CDR2 (germline): DFQATT, SNEGSKA (reference sequence). V shed 3 bases and J shed 7 bases, with 18 bases lying between them.

The chain is built from TRBV4-3 and TRBJ2-7; D remains ambiguous. CDR1 and CDR2 from the germline V gene are LGHNA and YSLEER. The CDR3 extends over 14 amino acids. With 0 bases removed from V and 6 bases from J, the gap between germline ends came to 12 bases. CDR3 in amino acids: CASSQDLTPFEQYF. CDR3 bases: TGCGCCAGCAGCCAAGATCTGACACCTTTCGAGCAGTACTTC.